The clone carrying this T cell receptor (beta chain) appeared many times. The antigen is unknown. Profiling relied on immunoSEQ multiplex PCR, and the TCRdb table lists in-frame clones only, not all of them. This set yields tens of thousands of clones and no singletons; the top ten hold approximately 2.4%. The sample belongs to a study of T cells after posttransplantation cyclophosphamide. General study findings and limits: Blood and skin or GI T cell repertoires showed limited TRB overlap. After PTCy, TRB diversity resembled that of CNI/methotrexate controls.

The V and J ends lost 4 bases and 2 bases, in that order; junction bases with no gene match: 5. Per the germline V gene, CDR1 is SGHRS and CDR2 is YFSETQ. The CDR3 length is 14 residues. This TCR was recovered from a man between 45 and 60 years old in good health, CMV-negative, and a related stem cell transplant donor. What was sequenced was PBMCs. The genes are TRBV5-1 and TRBJ2-5; 7 bases agree with TRBD1. The DNA of the CDR3 is TGCGCCAGCAGCGCCGGGACAGCACAAGAGACCCAGTACTTC. Amino acid sequence: CASSAGTAQETQYF.